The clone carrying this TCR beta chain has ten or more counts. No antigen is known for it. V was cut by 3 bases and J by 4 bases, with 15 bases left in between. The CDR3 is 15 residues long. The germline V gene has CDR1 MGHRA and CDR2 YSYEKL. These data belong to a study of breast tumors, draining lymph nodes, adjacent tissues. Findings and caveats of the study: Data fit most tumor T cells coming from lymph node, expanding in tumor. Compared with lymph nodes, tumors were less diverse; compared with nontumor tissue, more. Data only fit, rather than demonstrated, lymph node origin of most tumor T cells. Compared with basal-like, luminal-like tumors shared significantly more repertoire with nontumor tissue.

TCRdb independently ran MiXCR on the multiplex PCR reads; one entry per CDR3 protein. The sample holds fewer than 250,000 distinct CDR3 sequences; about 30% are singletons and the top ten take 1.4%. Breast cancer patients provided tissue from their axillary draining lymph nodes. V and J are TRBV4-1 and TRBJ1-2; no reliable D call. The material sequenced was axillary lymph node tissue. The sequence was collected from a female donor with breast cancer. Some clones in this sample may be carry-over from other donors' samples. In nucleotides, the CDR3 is TGCGCCAGCAGCCAGGGTTGGGATTCTCGCTATGGCTACACCTTC. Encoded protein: CASSQGWDSRYGYTF.